This TCR beta chain was sequenced during a study of T cell repertoires in cytomegalovirus infection. About the research overall: Used in the study were CMV epitopes, some recently identified and HLA-C-restricted, others well-studied and HLA-B-restricted.

TCRdb re-derived calls from the reads in MiXCR, one entry per CDR3 protein. The sample includes about 350,000 distinct CDR3 sequences, about 34% of them seen just once. CDR1 SGHTA and CDR2 FQGTGA come from the germline V gene. The CDR3 length is 17 residues. The germline V and J ends were trimmed by 6 bases and 4 bases, with 23 bases remaining between them. This clonotype was seen repeatedly, ten times or more. The antigen is not known. Study observations and caveats: HLA-C-restricted TCR beta clonotypes specific for CMV led the ex vivo response.

The V call is TRBV7-3, the J call TRBJ2-3, with no clear D. Sequencing used cultured PBMCs, obtained from culture after CMV antigen stimulation. This sequence was found in a human donor in good health (CMV status not recorded). Some clones in this sample may be carry-over from other donors' samples. CDR3 in amino acids: CASSRIKVSGEPDTQYF. In DNA form, the CDR3 reads TGTGCCAGCAGTAGAATTAAGGTTTCCGGAGAGCCAGATACGCAGTATTTT.